Described below is a single T cell receptor beta chain sequence and its context. This clonotype was found once. Which antigen it targets is not known. Within one base of it there is no much larger clone, and no base qualities were kept. One read alone is a weak basis. The reads were generated on an Illumina HiSeq 1500. In TCRdb, the public reads were trimmed at Q25 with fastp and aligned with MiXCR, with productive beta chains retained. Identical CDR3 proteins give one entry, which carries the most common genes and DNA. Within this sample are 750,000 to 900,000 distinct CDR3 sequences, with about 27% of them counted one time only. The ten largest clones represent 13% of the sample. The data derive from a study of T cell repertoires in cytomegalovirus infection (dated by TCRdb to between 2018 and 2021). At the level of the whole study: Peptide stimulations targeted recently identified HLA-C-restricted CMV epitopes, whose presentation resists viral immunomodulation, together with well-studied HLA-B-restricted epitopes. Donor HLA type was relevant to the analysis, as public TCR beta signatures indicated carriage of CMV infection together with the matching HLA type. Here is what the overall study found, with its caveats: In both this cohort and an independent cohort of some 370 donors, the cumulative frequency of public TCR beta family members distinguished carriers of CMV infection plus the relevant HLA type. In the ex vivo response, HLA-C-restricted CMV-specific TCR beta clonotypes were dominant, and in two of eight donors the single most frequent clonotype came from this HLA-C-restricted group.

The treatment or condition label, as the study defines it: in vitro stimulation with specific CMV peptide epitopes to enrich CMV-specific T cells. The TCR sequence derives from a human donor in good health (CMV status not recorded). Some clones in this sample may be carry-over from other donors' samples. The specimen was cultured CD8+ T cells from PBMCs, collected from culture after CMV antigen stimulation.

The bases are TGCAGTGCTACGCGGGGGGGCCTAGGGAGTTACAATGAGCAGTTCTTC. This codes for CSATRGGLGSYNEQFF. Recombination joined TRBV20-1 with TRBJ2-1, with TRBD2 identical over 9 junction bases. Compared with germline, V lacks 4 bases and J lacks 4 bases; bases without a gene match: 11. Taken from the germline V gene (reference sequence), the CDR1 and CDR2 loops are DFQATT and SNEGSKA. Inclusive of the bounding cysteine and phenylalanine, the CDR3 is 16 residues long. Only the CDR3 part of the read is kept: 48 bases, read in frame from the first base.